The 23 T cell receptor beta chains given below trace back to one sample, sequenced in a study of patients and donors after allogeneic stem cell transplantation. TCRdb passed the RT-PCR reads through MiXCR, listing each CDR3 protein once. Among 150,000 or so distinct CDR3 sequences listed, roughly 24% were seen once. Sequenced material: blood, either unsorted or a sorted T cell fraction (not recorded which). These receptors all stem from a human donor who was either an allogeneic HSCT recipient or a stem cell or donor lymphocyte infusion donor (not recorded which). It is not recorded whose cells these are; they may come from a transplant donor.

This chain uses TRBV7-7 with TRBJ2-1; 9 bases map to TRBD2. V was clipped by 5 bases and J by 1 base; unmatched bases: 9. The germline gives CDR1 SSHAT, CDR2 FNYEAQ (reference sequence). The length of the CDR3 is 17 residues. The CDR3 protein is CASSLRPLAGSYNEQFF. DNA for the CDR3: TGTGCCAGCAGCCTTCGCCCACTAGCGGGTTCCTACAATGAGCAGTTCTTC.

V gene TRBV3-1 combines with J gene TRBJ1-1, with a weak D call TRBD1 (5 bases). V lost 1 base to trimming and J lost 2 bases, with 17 bases between them. Germline V gives CDR1 LGHDT, CDR2 YNNKEL (reference sequence). This CDR3 is built from 17 residues. Written as DNA, the CDR3 is TGTGCCAGCAGCCAAGGATATCGGGGACGGAGAAACACTGAAGCTTTCTTT. Translation gives CASSQGYRGRRNTEAFF.

The CDR3 bases are TGCAGTGCTCTGGACACGAACACTGAAGCTTTCTTT. Its protein product is CSALDTNTEAFF. This chain connects TRBV20-1 to TRBJ1-1, with TRBD1 as a possible D gene (5 bases). Germline V lookup: CDR1 DFQATT, CDR2 SNEGSKA (reference sequence). V was cut by 5 bases and J by 1 base, with 8 bases left in between. This CDR3 is built from 12 residues.

This chain uses TRBV12-3 or TRBV12-4 with TRBJ1-1, with no clear D. V lost 10 bases, J lost 1 base, and 13 bases lay in between. CDR3 length equals 13 residues. The CDR3 coding sequence is TGTGCCAACACCCGCCCGGGGAACACTGAAGCTTTCTTT. Amino acid sequence: CANTRPGNTEAFF.

This clonotype was found a few times. The chain recombines TRBV12-3 or TRBV12-4 with TRBJ1-1, with D unresolved. The CDR3 covers 13 residues. V dropped 7 bases and J dropped 0 bases, with 9 bases sitting between them. The CDR3, as DNA: TGTGCCAGCACAGCGGGAATGAACACTGAAGCTTTCTTT. Translated: CASTAGMNTEAFF.

This clonotype was seen ten or more times. The rearrangement links TRBV2 to TRBJ2-4, with D unresolved. The CDR3 totals 13 residues. V shed 1 base and J shed 9 bases, with 10 bases lying between them. Germline V lookup: CDR1 SNHLY, CDR2 FYNNEI. The CDR3 loop reads CASSEDSDGIQYF. The CDR3 DNA is TGTGCCAGCAGTGAAGACAGTGACGGCATTCAGTACTTC.

The sample holds a few counts of this clonotype. The gene calls are TRBV6-6 and TRBJ2-7, with a possible D match to TRBD2 (6 bases). Germline V gene lookup returns CDR1 MNHNY and CDR2 SVGAGI (reference sequence). This CDR3 is built from 15 residues. The V end was cut by 2 bases, the J end by 5 bases, with 16 bases between. CDR3 amino acids: CASSYTEPGRHEQYF. CDR3 nucleotides: TGTGCCAGCAGTTACACCGAACCGGGGAGGCACGAGCAGTACTTC.

This clonotype was seen a handful of times. V usage is TRBV20-1 and J usage is TRBJ1-1, with D possibly TRBD1 on 5 matching bases. CDR1 is DFQATT, CDR2 SNEGSKA, per germline (reference sequence). The CDR3 is 13 amino acids. The V end lost 4 bases, the J end lost 1 base, and 10 bases lay between the germline ends. The chain's CDR3 is CSATETANTEAFF. CDR3 in DNA: TGCAGTGCTACGGAGACAGCGAACACTGAAGCTTTCTTT.

This clonotype has just a few counts. The chain couples TRBV4-1 to TRBJ1-2; TRBD1 matches at 10 bases. The CDR3 totals 18 residues. V lost 1 base and J lost 5; bases outside the gene matches: 13. Germline V gene data show CDR1 as MGHRA and CDR2 as YSYEKL. The CDR3 region has the DNA TGCGCCAGCAGCCAAGCTGGGACAGGGGAGCTGGGGGCTTATGGCTACACCTTC. It is translated as CASSQAGTGELGAYGYTF.

This clonotype was detected only a few times. J is TRBJ2-2 and V is TRBV6-5, with 11 nucleotides matching TRBD2. The CDR3 length is 17 residues. Germline V gene lookup returns CDR1 MNHEY and CDR2 SVGAGI. The trim removed 2 bases at V and 5 bases at J, leaving 7 bases unmatched. CDR3 region: CASSYPTSGRGTGELFF. The CDR3, as DNA: TGTGCCAGCAGTTACCCCACTAGCGGGAGAGGTACCGGGGAGCTGTTTTTT.

This clonotype was picked up a small number of times. J is TRBJ1-2 and V is TRBV27; D remains unclear. The CDR3 loop spans 14 amino acids. Trimming took 5 bases from V and 5 from J, leaving 15 bases between them. Per the germline V gene, CDR1 is MNHEY and CDR2 is SMNVEV (reference sequence). CDR3 protein: CASSPADGGYGYTF. CDR3 nucleotide sequence: TGTGCCAGCAGTCCGGCCGACGGAGGGTATGGCTACACCTTC.

The V and J genes are TRBV7-6 and TRBJ2-3; D is unresolved. V lost 2 bases, J lost 4 bases, and 10 bases lay in between. Germline V gene lookup returns CDR1 SGHVS and CDR2 FNYEAQ. CDR3 length equals 14 residues. The CDR3 sequence is CASSLYGAPDTQYF. The CDR3 coding sequence is TGTGCCAGCAGCTTATACGGAGCCCCAGATACGCAGTATTTT.

The CDR3 DNA is TGTGCCAGCACCGATATGGACAGGGACCAAGAGACCCAGTACTTC. As protein: CASTDMDRDQETQYF. The chain joins TRBV28 to TRBJ2-5; TRBD1 matches at 8 bases. With V trimmed by 7 bases and J by 0 bases, 7 bases remained unmatched. Germline CDR1 reads MDHEN; CDR2 reads SYDVKM. The CDR3 has 15 amino acids.

The rearrangement uses TRBV7-9 and TRBJ2-5; D possibly matches TRBD1 or TRBD2 (5 bases each). The CDR3 consists of 15 residues. CDR1 is SEHNR and CDR2 is FQNEAQ in the germline V gene (reference sequence). V lost 4 bases and J 5 bases, leaving 17 bases between the germline ends. The CDR3 spells CASSYYLGVRETQYF. The CDR3 nucleotides are TGTGCCAGCAGCTACTATTTGGGGGTTCGGGAGACCCAGTACTTC. Filled out from reference TRBV7-9 and TRBJ2-5, the complete variable domain reads DTGVSQNPRHKITKRGQNVTFRCDPISEHNRLYWYRQTLGQGPEFLTYFQNEAQLEKSRLLSDRFSAERPKGSFSTLEIQRTEQGDSAMYLCASSYYLGVRETQYFGPGTRLLVL.

This clonotype was observed a few times. This rearrangement joins TRBV29-1 to TRBJ1-2; 8 bases map to TRBD1. V trimming: 2 bases; J trimming: 6 bases; junction bases outside the gene matches: 17. The V gene's germline CDR1 is SQVTM and CDR2 ANQGSEA. CDR3 length equals 17 residues. CDR3 in DNA: TGCAGCGTTGAACTTAGGCTTGGGGACAGGTTAACTCATGGCTACACCTTC. Translation gives CSVELRLGDRLTHGYTF.

J is TRBJ1-2 and V is TRBV7-4; D possibly corresponds to TRBD1 (5 bases). V lost 3 bases and J lost 11, with 19 bases in between. The CDR3 loop spans 14 amino acids. CDR1 is SGHVT and CDR2 is SQSDAQ in the germline V gene. The chain's CDR3 is CASSFNRQPWRYTF. CDR3 DNA: TGTGCCAGCAGCTTTAATCGACAGCCGTGGAGATACACCTTC.

This clonotype was detected a few times. The V and J genes are TRBV6-6 and TRBJ1-5; D remains ambiguous. Germline-derived CDR1 and CDR2 are MNHNY and SVGAGI (reference sequence). Trimming left V 9 bases short and J 5 bases short, with 8 bases between. There are 11 residues in the CDR3. The CDR3: CASRRHQPQHF. As DNA, the CDR3 is TGTGCCAGTAGGCGGCATCAGCCCCAGCATTTT.

This clonotype was detected many times. V gene TRBV12-3 or TRBV12-4 combines with J gene TRBJ1-1; 8 nucleotides match TRBD1. J lost 0 bases, V lost 5 bases, and 2 bases had no gene match. This CDR3 contains 14 residues. As DNA, the CDR3 is TGTGCCAGCAGTGACAGGGGTGTGAACACTGAAGCTTTCTTT. It encodes CASSDRGVNTEAFF.

This chain connects TRBV12-3 or TRBV12-4 to TRBJ1-1; possible D gene TRBD1, 5 bases. This CDR3 is built from 16 residues. The V end lost 1 base, the J end lost 7 bases, and 19 bases lay between the germline ends. The CDR3 spells CASSLVGDRDYIEAFF. The CDR3 region has the DNA TGTGCCAGCAGTTTAGTTGGGGACCGGGACTATATTGAAGCTTTCTTT.

This clonotype was seen at least ten times. The gene calls are TRBV4-3 and TRBJ1-1; D unclear. Trimming removed 5 bases at V and 1 base at J, with 11 bases between. The CDR3 is made up of 14 amino acids. Germline assignment: CDR1 LGHNA and CDR2 YSLEER. CDR3 coding DNA: TGCGCCAGCAGCTATTACAGTCAGAACACTGAAGCTTTCTTT. Translation gives CASSYYSQNTEAFF.

This clonotype was seen a handful of times. The rearrangement uses TRBV5-1 and TRBJ1-5, with a weak D call TRBD1 (5 bases). The CDR3 is 14 amino acids. Germline V gene lookup returns CDR1 SGHRS and CDR2 YFSETQ. Trimming took 4 bases from V and 4 from J, leaving 12 bases between them. As DNA, the CDR3 is TGCGCCAGCAGCCCCCGACAGATGAATCAGCCCCAGCATTTT. It codes for CASSPRQMNQPQHF.

The chain employs TRBV4-2 and TRBJ2-2; 12 nucleotides match TRBD1. The CDR3 extends over 15 amino acids. With V trimmed by 4 bases and J by 7 bases, 4 bases remained unmatched. Germline CDR1 reads LGHNA; CDR2 reads YNFKEQ. CDR3 nucleotide sequence: TGTGCCAGCAGCCCGGGGACAGGGGGCCTCGGGGAGCTGTTTTTT. Translated, it gives CASSPGTGGLGELFF.

V is TRBV20-1 and J is TRBJ1-2; the D is unclear. V was clipped by 4 bases and J by 3 bases, with 18 bases between them. The CDR3 is made up of 15 amino acids. Germline V CDR1 and CDR2: DFQATT, SNEGSKA (reference sequence). In nucleotides, the CDR3 is TGCAGTGCTACTAACTCCATCGGGCCGCACTATGGCTACACCTTC. Its translation is CSATNSIGPHYGYTF.